This T cell receptor (beta chain) was profiled in a study of identical twins. TCRdb called the 5' RACE reads again in MiXCR, with one record for every CDR3 protein. The sample lists about 790,000 distinct CDR3 sequences; around a sixth were seen once. These same records also appear under a second study, on T cells expressing NK-cell markers. This second study says: The TCR beta repertoires were obtained from sorted CD3+CD56+NKG2C+, CD3+CD56+NKG2C- and CD3+CD56-NKG2C+ T cells. Among eight sequenced donors, seven carried HCMV seropositivity while one was seronegative. In a handful of donors, dominant NKG2C+ clonotypes were about 1.0-7.5% of CD8+ T cells. These same clonotypes (in several donors) also led the CD3+CD56-NKG2C+ fraction.

This clonotype originated in a woman aged 18-29 years in good health. Sequencing used PBMCs.

CDR3 coding DNA: TGCGCCAGCAGCCAAGGATCAGATACGCAGTATTTT. Translating gives CASSQGSDTQYF. The V call is TRBV4-3, the J call TRBJ2-3, with D unclear. The CDR3 spans 12 residues. V was pared by 1 base and J by 4 bases, with 3 bases between. CDR1 is LGHNA and CDR2 is YSLEER in the germline V gene.